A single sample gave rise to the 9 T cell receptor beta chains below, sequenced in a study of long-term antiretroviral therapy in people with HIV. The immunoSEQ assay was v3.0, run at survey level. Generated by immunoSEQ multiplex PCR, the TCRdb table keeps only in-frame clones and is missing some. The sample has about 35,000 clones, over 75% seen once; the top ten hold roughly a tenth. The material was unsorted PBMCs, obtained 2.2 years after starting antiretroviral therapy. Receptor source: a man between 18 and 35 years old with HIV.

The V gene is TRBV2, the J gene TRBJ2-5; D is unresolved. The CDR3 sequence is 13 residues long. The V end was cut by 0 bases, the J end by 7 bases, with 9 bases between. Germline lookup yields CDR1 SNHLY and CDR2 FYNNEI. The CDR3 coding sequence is TGTGCCAGCAGTGAAGCGCTTCGGGTGACCCAGTACTTC. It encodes CASSEALRVTQYF.

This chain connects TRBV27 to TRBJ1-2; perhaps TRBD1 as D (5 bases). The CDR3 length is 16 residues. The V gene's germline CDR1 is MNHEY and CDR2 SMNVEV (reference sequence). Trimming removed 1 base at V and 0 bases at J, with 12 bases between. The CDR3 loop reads CASSLWGTTTNYGYTF. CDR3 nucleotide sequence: TGTGCCAGCAGTTTATGGGGCACTACTACTAACTATGGCTACACCTTC.

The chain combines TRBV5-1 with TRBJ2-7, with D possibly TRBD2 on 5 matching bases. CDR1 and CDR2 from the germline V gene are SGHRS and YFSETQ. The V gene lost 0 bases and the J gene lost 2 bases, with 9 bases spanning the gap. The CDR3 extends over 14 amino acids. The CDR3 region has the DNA TGCGCCAGCAGCTTGGAAGCGGCCCCCTACGAGCAGTACTTC. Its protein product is CASSLEAAPYEQYF.

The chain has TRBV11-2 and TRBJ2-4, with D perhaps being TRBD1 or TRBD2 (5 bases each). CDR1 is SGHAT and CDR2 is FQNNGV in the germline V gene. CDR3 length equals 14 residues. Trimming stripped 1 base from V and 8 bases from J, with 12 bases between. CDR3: CASSLVIRGDIQYF. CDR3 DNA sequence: TGTGCCAGCAGCTTAGTGATTCGAGGGGACATTCAGTACTTC.

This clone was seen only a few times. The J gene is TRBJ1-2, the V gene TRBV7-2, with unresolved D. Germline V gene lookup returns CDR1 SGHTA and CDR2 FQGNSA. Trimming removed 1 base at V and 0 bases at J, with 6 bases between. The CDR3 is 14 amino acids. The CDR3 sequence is CASSLGQANYGYTF. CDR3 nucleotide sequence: TGTGCCAGCAGCTTAGGGCAGGCTAACTATGGCTACACCTTC.

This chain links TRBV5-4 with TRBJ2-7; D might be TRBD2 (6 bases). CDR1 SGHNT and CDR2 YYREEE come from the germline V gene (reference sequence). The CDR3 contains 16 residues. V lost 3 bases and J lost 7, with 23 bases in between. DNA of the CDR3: TGTGCCAGCAGCTCCGCTACTAGCCTGAGGGTGGGTGAGCAGTACTTC. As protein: CASSSATSLRVGEQYF.

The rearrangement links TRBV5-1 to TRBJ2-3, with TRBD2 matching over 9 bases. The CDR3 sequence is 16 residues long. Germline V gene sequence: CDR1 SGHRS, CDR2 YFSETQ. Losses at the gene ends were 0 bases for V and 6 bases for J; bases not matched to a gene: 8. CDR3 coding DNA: TGCGCCAGCAGCTTGGGGGCGGGAGGGCCCTTCGATACGCAGTATTTT. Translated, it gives CASSLGAGGPFDTQYF.

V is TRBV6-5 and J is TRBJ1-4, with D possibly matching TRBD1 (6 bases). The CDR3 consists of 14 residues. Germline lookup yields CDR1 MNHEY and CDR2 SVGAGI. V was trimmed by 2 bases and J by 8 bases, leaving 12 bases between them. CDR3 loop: CASSYGRGNEKLFF. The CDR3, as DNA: TGTGCCAGCAGTTACGGCAGGGGAAACGAAAAACTGTTTTTT.

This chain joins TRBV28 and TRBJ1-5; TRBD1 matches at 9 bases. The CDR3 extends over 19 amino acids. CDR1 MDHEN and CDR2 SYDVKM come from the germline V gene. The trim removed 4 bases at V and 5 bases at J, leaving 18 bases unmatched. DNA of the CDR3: TGTGCCAGCAGTTCAAACCGTTACAGGGGGCGCAGGGGGGATCAGCCCCAGCATTTT. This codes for CASSSNRYRGRRGDQPQHF.